This T cell receptor (beta chain) was retrieved from a study of T cells in women clearing cervical HPV infection. Findings and caveats of the study: CIN3+ cases had significantly higher TCR repertoire richness than controls, but evenness did not differ.

CDR1 and CDR2 (germline): SGHRS, YFSETQ. The CDR3 length is 14 residues. V shed 0 bases, J shed 5 bases, and the junction held 1 base outside the gene matches. Regarding this clone: Its antigen is unknown. The observed sequence ends 3 residues before the CDR3 terminus, with the missing tail filled in from the germline J gene.

The data were produced by immunoSEQ multiplex PCR, yet TCRdb's version contains in-frame clones alone and is incomplete. Across 21,000 or so clones, the top ten clones capture less than 3.5% of the sample. The source material was blood buffy coat. The chain is built from TRBV5-1 and TRBJ1-1; 10 nucleotides line up with TRBD1. The receptor comes from a woman aged 18 to 75 with a cervical HPV16 infection that either progressed to CIN3+ or cleared (not recorded which). The sequenced CDR3 bases are TGCGCCAGCAGCTTGGGGACAGGGGGAACTGAA. Residues: CASSLGTGGTE. The entire CDR3 is CASSLGTGGTEAFF.